This TCR beta chain was sequenced in a study of tumor-infiltrating lymphocytes in primary liver carcinoma. Study at large: Spanning 4.2 to 10 cm, the tumors were T1-T3 N0M0.

Germline DNA was also extracted, and blood RNA was taken from unsorted whole blood. cDNA specific to TCR beta was made from approximately 0.55 ug of total RNA, with a constant-region primer employed for priming. Nested multiplex PCR, run for three rounds with slightly modified ARM-PCR, yielded TCR beta libraries. With TRBV1-TRBV30 forward primers and a C-beta reverse primer, the first two PCR rounds were run for around 10 cycles each. TCRdb independently ran MiXCR on the multiplex PCR reads; one entry per CDR3 protein. The table lists some 190,000 distinct CDR3 sequences, 50% to 75% of them singletons. The V gene end was trimmed by 4 bases and the J gene end by 6 bases; junction bases not matched to a gene: 2. The CDR3 is 13 amino acids. Germline V gene lookup returns CDR1 SNHLY and CDR2 FYNNEI.

Sequenced: peripheral blood. The receptor comes from a man aged 35 to 55 with primary liver carcinoma and hepatitis B virus infection. V and J are TRBV2 and TRBJ2-4; TRBD1 matches at 8 bases. The CDR3 region has the DNA TGTGCCAGCAGTGGCGGACAGGGAAACATTCAGTACTTC. Translating it yields CASSGGQGNIQYF.